The source of this TCR beta chain is a study of cytomegalovirus exposure and HLA in healthy donors. Study-wide findings and caveats: The dataset shows that most TCR sequences were rare, while some public TCRs occurred in many donors. Donors belonging to an Asian-associated ancestry cluster reportedly showed fewer N-insertions in productive TCRs than the approximately 690-donor mean, according to what a later analysis found. Later examination showed HLA-associated TCR beta chains had greater clonal expansion than equally common others. As was reported, the HLA-A and HLA-B alleles of most subjects were accurately predicted from TCR beta sequences.

A note on this clone: Its specificity is unknown.

The primer mix had 60 Vbeta and 13 Jbeta primers. Profiled with immunoSEQ multiplex PCR; TCRdb holds only in-frame clones, not every one. Among about 200,000 clones listed, roughly three quarters were seen once. This clonotype originated in a male donor in good health and CMV-seropositive. Input material: PBMCs.

The CDR3 DNA sequence: TGTGCCAGCAGCTTAGCCGTTTTCCGGACAGGGGGCCACGAGCAGTACTTC. Translating gives CASSLAVFRTGGHEQYF. V usage is TRBV7-2 and J usage is TRBJ2-7; 11 bases map to TRBD1. With V trimmed by 0 bases and J by 5 bases, 9 bases remained unmatched. Per the germline V gene, CDR1 is SGHTA and CDR2 is FQGNSA. The CDR3 is 17 residues long. Using reference TRBV7-2 and TRBJ2-7 for the parts outside the CDR3, the full variable domain is GAGVSQSPSNKVTEKGKDVELRCDPISGHTALYWYRQSLGQGLEFLIYFQGNSAPDKSGLPSDRFSAERTGGSVSTLTIQRTQQEDSAVYLCASSLAVFRTGGHEQYFGPGTRLTVT.